Each of the 18 T cell receptor beta chains below was sequenced from the same sample in a study of T cells in Graves' hyperthyroidism and ophthalmopathy. There were TCR beta CDR3 regions amplified from RNA transcripts. The HTBI primer set was used in a first-round RT-PCR of the TCR CDR3. One entry per CDR3 protein results from TCRdb running MiXCR on the multiplex PCR reads. Of fewer than 900,000 distinct CDR3 sequences detected, around 15% appear once; the ten largest clones hold approximately 8.4%. Input material: blood. Receptors originate from a man in his late teens or twenties with Graves' hyperthyroidism.

Turning to this clonotype: This clone may be a read error of a much larger clone one base away. The chain links TRBV11-2 to TRBJ2-5; D not resolved. CDR3 length: 16 residues. CDR1 is SGHAT and CDR2 is FQNNGV in the germline V gene. The CDR3 sequence: CAGSTPSGAYQETQYF. CDR3 coding DNA: TGTGCCGGCAGCACTCCCTCCGGAGCGTACCAAGAGACCCAGTACTTC.

This clonotype was detected ten times or more. V gene TRBV20-1 combines with J gene TRBJ2-7, with 8 bases lining up with TRBD1. This CDR3 has 13 residues. Trimming removed 3 bases from V and 1 base from J; junction bases left unmatched: 2. Germline V gene data show CDR1 as DFQATT and CDR2 as SNEGSKA (reference sequence). This CDR3 reads CSARDRASYEQYF. The CDR3 nucleotides are TGCAGTGCTAGGGACAGGGCTTCCTACGAGCAGTACTTC.

CDR3 protein: CASSVQIGTNEKLFF. The DNA for the CDR3 is TGCGCCAGCAGCGTCCAAATTGGGACTAATGAAAAACTGTTTTTT. V usage is TRBV4-3 and J usage is TRBJ1-4; D is ambiguous. Deletions cut 5 bases from V and 2 bases from J, with 12 bases between. This CDR3 comprises 15 residues. The germline V gene has CDR1 LGHNA and CDR2 YSLEER.

The table lists this clonotype with many counts. This chain uses TRBV25-1 with TRBJ1-1; D is unresolved. Germline V lookup: CDR1 MGHDK, CDR2 SYGVNS. The V gene lost 6 bases and the J gene lost 4 bases, with 18 bases spanning the gap. The CDR3 spans 15 residues. The CDR3 loop is CASSQMRSGGTEAFF. In nucleotides, the CDR3 is TGTGCCAGCAGCCAAATGCGGTCCGGTGGCACTGAAGCTTTCTTT.

The chain employs TRBV4-1 and TRBJ2-1, with D possibly TRBD1 on 6 matching bases. The CDR3 covers 17 residues. Trimming removed 2 bases from V and 8 bases from J, with 22 bases in between. Germline V gene data show CDR1 as MGHRA and CDR2 as YSYEKL. CDR3 protein: CASSQLGHMPYIDEQFF. The CDR3 DNA reads TGCGCCAGCAGCCAACTGGGACACATGCCCTACATCGATGAGCAGTTCTTC.

In its sample, this clonotype was seen many times. The V and J genes are TRBV27 and TRBJ2-1, with TRBD2 matching over 10 bases. CDR3 length equals 16 residues. Germline CDR1 reads MNHEY; CDR2 reads SMNVEV (reference sequence). J lost 0 bases, V lost 3 bases, and 2 bases had no gene match. CDR3 loop: CASSFSGRSSYNEQFF. CDR3 bases: TGTGCCAGCAGTTTTAGCGGGAGGAGCTCCTACAATGAGCAGTTCTTC.

The chain uses TRBV20-1 and TRBJ2-3; 11 nucleotides match TRBD2. Germline values: CDR1 DFQATT, CDR2 SNEGSKA (reference sequence). CDR3 length equals 15 residues. Trimming removed 5 bases from V and 4 bases from J; junction bases left unmatched: 8. Here the CDR3 reads CSAGTSGGVPDTQYF. DNA of the CDR3: TGCAGTGCTGGGACTAGCGGAGGAGTCCCAGATACGCAGTATTTT.

In this sample, this clonotype turned up many times. The rearrangement links TRBV12-3 or TRBV12-4 to TRBJ1-5, with D maybe TRBD1 (5 bases). This CDR3 has 16 residues. Trimming took off 3 bases at V and 7 bases at J, with 19 bases between the two ends. The DNA for the CDR3 is TGTGCCAGCAGTTTGGGGACGGTGGGACCGAGGCAGCCCCAGCATTTT. As protein: CASSLGTVGPRQPQHF.

The chain combines TRBV12-3 or TRBV12-4 with TRBJ2-2; 8 nucleotides agree with TRBD1. This CDR3 is built from 15 residues. J gave up 3 bases and V 3 bases, and 3 bases lay outside the gene matches. The DNA of the CDR3 is TGTGCCAGCAGTTTCTACAGGGGGGACACCGGGGAGCTGTTTTTT. It translates to CASSFYRGDTGELFF.

This clonotype was seen at least ten times. CDR3 sequence reads: CASSPRANTGELFF. The DNA of the CDR3 is TGTGCCAGCTCACCACGGGCGAACACCGGGGAGCTGTTTTTT. This chain joins TRBV18 and TRBJ2-2; D uncertain. The CDR3 runs 14 residues. V was trimmed by 1 base and J by 0 bases, leaving 3 bases between them. Germline-derived CDR1 and CDR2 are KGHSH and LQKENI.

This clonotype was counted ten times or more. The V call is TRBV12-3 or TRBV12-4, the J call TRBJ2-2, with 9 nucleotides matching TRBD2. This CDR3 region has 16 residues. Trimming removed 6 bases from V and 1 base from J; junction bases left unmatched: 6. This CDR3 reads CASRPGLAKNTGELFF. The CDR3 region has the DNA TGTGCCAGCAGGCCGGGACTAGCTAAGAACACCGGGGAGCTGTTTTTT.

This clonotype was seen repeatedly, ten times or more. V gene TRBV18 combines with J gene TRBJ2-1, with 10 bases that match TRBD1. The CDR3 sequence is 16 residues long. CDR1 is KGHSH and CDR2 is LQKENI in the germline V gene. The ends lost 0 bases at V and 4 bases at J; junction bases unmatched: 3. The CDR3 DNA sequence: TGTGCCAGCTCACCACCCGGGACAGGGGTGTACAATGAGCAGTTCTTC. It codes for CASSPPGTGVYNEQFF.

This clonotype was picked up many times. The chain uses TRBV28 and TRBJ1-2, with 11 bases fitting TRBD1. The germline V gene encodes CDR1 MDHEN and CDR2 SYDVKM. The CDR3 contains 14 residues. The ends lost 2 bases at V and 6 bases at J; junction bases unmatched: 2. The CDR3 loop reads CASSLGTGGHGYTF. The CDR3, as DNA: TGTGCCAGCAGTTTAGGGACAGGGGGGCATGGCTACACCTTC.

This clonotype was observed a few times. This chain joins TRBV20-1 and TRBJ2-7; D may be TRBD1 or TRBD2 (7 bases each). This CDR3 has 17 residues. Germline V gives CDR1 DFQATT, CDR2 SNEGSKA (reference sequence). V dropped 1 base and J dropped 6 bases, with 25 bases sitting between them. This chain's CDR3 is CSARGQGSWGEGPEQYF. The DNA of the CDR3 is TGCAGTGCTAGAGGACAGGGTAGCTGGGGGGAGGGCCCCGAGCAGTACTTC.

This clonotype was detected many times. The chain carries TRBV6-2 or TRBV6-3 and TRBJ2-7; D is undetermined. The germline V gene has CDR1 MNHEY and CDR2 SVGEGT. Trimming took 5 bases from V and 7 from J, leaving 12 bases between them. This CDR3 spans 12 amino acids. The chain's CDR3 is CASSLTTREQYF. The CDR3 nucleotides are TGTGCCAGCAGTCTGACGACCCGGGAGCAGTACTTC.

This sequence joins TRBV10-2 and TRBJ2-1, with 11 positions matching TRBD2. CDR3 size: 16 residues. The V and J ends lost 11 bases and 7 bases, in that order; junction bases with no gene match: 16. Germline V gene lookup returns CDR1 WSHSY and CDR2 SAAADI. DNA for the CDR3: TGCGCCGCGATTGGGAAGACTAGCGGGACCTCTAATGAGCAGTTCTTC. It yields the protein CAAIGKTSGTSNEQFF.

V and J are TRBV20-1 and TRBJ2-3; TRBD2 matches 7 bases. The germline CDR1 and CDR2 sequences are DFQATT and SNEGSKA (reference sequence). There are 14 residues in the CDR3. The CDR3 DNA reads as TGCAGCGCCCCATCGGGAGGCCGGGTAGATACGCAGTATTTT. This encodes CSAPSGGRVDTQYF.

This clonotype was observed at least ten times. This chain links TRBV28 with TRBJ2-7; no definite D call. Germline-derived CDR1 and CDR2 are MDHEN and SYDVKM. With 6 bases removed from V and 3 bases from J, the gap between germline ends came to 12 bases. The CDR3 is 13 amino acids. The DNA for the CDR3 is TGTGCCAGCAGCCCTGGTGACGTCTACGAGCAGTACTTC. The encoded protein is CASSPGDVYEQYF.